This passage covers 29 T cell receptor beta chains from one sample sequenced in a study of vaccination and CD4 T cells after COVID-19. The treatment is: roughly 10-day PBMC culture with coronavirus spike peptide pools or control peptides (ViraFEST assay). Cultured CD4+ T-cell DNA underwent Oncomine TCR Beta short-read sequencing. MiXCR, run by TCRdb on the PCR reads, gives a single entry per CDR3 protein. The data contain roughly 10,000 distinct CDR3 sequences, approximately 59% of them singletons. Their antigens are not known. Sample: CD4+ T cells from blood, cultured in vitro. These receptors were collected from a human donor who had recovered from COVID-19.

The chain uses TRBV11-3 and TRBJ2-1; D is ambiguous. The CDR3 is 15 amino acids. Germline V lookup: CDR1 SGHNT, CDR2 YENEEA. V was shortened by 3 bases and J by 5 bases, with 14 bases between the two germline ends. DNA for the CDR3: TGTGCCAGCAGCTTTTTACCAATACGGGACAATGAGCAGTTCTTC. Protein: CASSFLPIRDNEQFF.

The V call is TRBV11-3, the J call TRBJ1-2; D not resolved. The CDR3 extends over 12 amino acids. CDR1 is SGHNT, CDR2 YENEEA, per germline. V lost 3 bases to trimming and J lost 0 bases, with 2 bases between them. The CDR3 DNA reads TGTGCCAGCAGCTTTTCTAACTATGGCTACACCTTC. It translates to CASSFSNYGYTF.

The chain has TRBV6-4 and TRBJ2-2; D uncertain. Germline V lookup: CDR1 MRHNA, CDR2 SNTAGT. This CDR3 is built from 14 residues. V was pared by 3 bases and J by 0 bases, with 5 bases between. The CDR3 coding sequence is TGTGCCAGCAGTGATGGTACGAACACCGGGGAGCTGTTTTTT. Its protein product is CASSDGTNTGELFF.

J is TRBJ2-3 and V is TRBV7-2, with D unresolved. V was trimmed by 6 bases and J by 2 bases, leaving 15 bases between them. CDR1 is SGHTA and CDR2 is FQGNSA in the germline V gene. The CDR3 is 15 residues long. The CDR3 nucleotides are TGTGCCAGCAGTCTACGATTAGGAGACACAGATACGCAGTATTTT. Amino acids: CASSLRLGDTDTQYF.

This clonotype is a singleton in its sample. One junction end does not reproduce the germline sequence, and a read error may be involved. The V and J genes are TRBV7-2 and TRBJ2-7; D might be TRBD2 (5 bases). This CDR3 is 15 amino acids long. In germline, CDR1 is SGHTA, CDR2 FQGNSA. CDR3 sequence (DNA): TGTGTCAGCAGCTTGCGCTACGAGGGCTCCTACGAGCAGTACTTC. Encoded protein: CVSSLRYEGSYEQYF.

This sequence joins TRBV6-2 or TRBV6-3 and TRBJ1-1; D gene ambiguous. Between the trimmed V and J ends, which lost 4 bases and 10 bases, there was a span of 10 bases. Germline lookup yields CDR1 MNHEY and CDR2 SVGEGT. The CDR3 is 11 residues long. The CDR3: CASSWTGAAFF. The CDR3 DNA reads TGTGCCAGCAGTTGGACGGGCGCAGCTTTCTTT.

The V gene is TRBV10-3, the J gene TRBJ1-1; no firm D call. This CDR3 region has 13 residues. V lost 3 bases to trimming and J lost 4 bases, with 9 bases between them. CDR1 is ENHRY, CDR2 SYGVKD, per germline. The DNA of the CDR3 is TGTGCCATCAGTGAAGTGGAGGGCACTGAAGCTTTCTTT. Residues: CAISEVEGTEAFF.

This clonotype was recorded once. The gene calls are TRBV27 and TRBJ1-1; no clear D. The CDR3 contains 14 residues. The germline V gene encodes CDR1 MNHEY and CDR2 SMNVEV (reference sequence). V lost 0 bases to trimming and J lost 8 bases, with 13 bases between them. CDR3 in amino acids: CASSLSGSVGEAFF. The DNA for the CDR3 is TGTGCCAGCAGTTTATCGGGATCGGTCGGGGAAGCTTTCTTT.

The J gene is TRBJ2-2, the V gene TRBV12-3 or TRBV12-4; tentatively, D is TRBD1 (5 bases). V lost 8 bases to trimming and J lost 1 base, with 11 bases between them. The CDR3 has 14 residues. CDR3 nucleotide sequence: TGTGCCAGCGGGTGGGGCGTGAACACCGGGGAGCTGTTTTTT. This codes for CASGWGVNTGELFF.

The V call is TRBV25-1, the J call TRBJ1-2; D remains unclear. The germline CDR1 and CDR2 sequences are MGHDK and SYGVNS. The CDR3 loop spans 14 amino acids. Trimming removed 2 bases from V and 6 bases from J, with 13 bases in between. Written as DNA, the CDR3 is TGTGCCAGCAGTGAAAAGCCGGGCCCCCATGGCTACACCTTC. This codes for CASSEKPGPHGYTF.

The chain links TRBV28 to TRBJ2-4; D might be TRBD1 or TRBD2, each matching 5 bases. The CDR3 has 17 amino acids. Germline V lookup: CDR1 MDHEN, CDR2 SYDVKM. The V gene lost 6 bases and the J gene lost 1 base, with 19 bases spanning the gap. The CDR3, as DNA: TGTGCCAGCAGCCTCCTGGGACGGCAATCGGCCAAAAACATTCAGTACTTC. Its translation is CASSLLGRQSAKNIQYF.

The chain carries TRBV7-2 and TRBJ2-3, with TRBD2 matching 14 bases. This CDR3 is 16 amino acids long. Germline CDR1 SGHTA, CDR2 FQGNSA. J lost 6 bases, V lost 6 bases, and 8 bases had no gene match. CDR3 DNA: TGTGCCAGCAGGCTCCAGGGACTAGCGGGAGCGGATACGCAGTATTTT. This gives the protein CASRLQGLAGADTQYF.

The chain uses TRBV21-1 and TRBJ2-1; the table gives TRBD2 as D, unverified against the DNA. TRBV21-1 is labeled a pseudogene. This CDR3 region has 16 residues. The CDR3: CASSTRPAGDHNEQFF. CDR3 DNA: TGTGCCAGCAGCACTAGGCCAGCGGGAGACCACAATGAGCAGTTCTTC.

The chain recombines TRBV6-2 or TRBV6-3 with TRBJ1-1; D is perhaps TRBD1 (5 bases). Trimming took 6 bases from V and 2 from J, leaving 22 bases between them. The germline V gene has CDR1 MNHEY and CDR2 SVGEGT. There are 17 residues in the CDR3. The CDR3 DNA follows: TGTGCCAGCAGCCCGATACCCCGTACCGGGGCAAACACTGAAGCTTTCTTT. It is translated as CASSPIPRTGANTEAFF.

This clonotype was counted once. The CDR3 coding sequence is TGCAGTGCTAGAGGGGCGATGGGCTATAATTCACCCCTCCACTTT. Amino acids: CSARGAMGYNSPLHF. The chain joins TRBV20-1 to TRBJ1-6; D call uncertain. Germline CDR1 DFQATT, CDR2 SNEGSKA (reference sequence). The CDR3 consists of 15 residues. V lost 1 base, J lost 3 bases, and 10 bases lay in between.

The V call is TRBV2, the J call TRBJ2-2; D uncertain. The CDR3 covers 13 residues. CDR1 and CDR2 from the germline V gene are SNHLY and FYNNEI. V shed 3 bases and J shed 5 bases, with 7 bases lying between them. CDR3 in amino acids: CASSDSVTGELFF. Written as DNA, the CDR3 is TGTGCCAGCAGTGATTCAGTAACCGGGGAGCTGTTTTTT.

This clonotype was found a few times. The chain has TRBV19 and TRBJ2-7, with 10 positions matching TRBD2. This CDR3 has 14 amino acids. CDR1 is LNHDA and CDR2 is SQIVND in the germline V gene (reference sequence). J gave up 6 bases and V 6 bases, and 8 bases lay outside the gene matches. For the CDR3, the DNA is TGTGCCAGTAGGCACGGGACTAGCGTTGGCGAGCAGTACTTC. Encoded protein: CASRHGTSVGEQYF. The full variable domain, its missing parts supplied by reference TRBV19 and TRBJ2-7, is DGGITQSPKYLFRKEGQNVTLSCEQNLNHDAMYWYRQDPGQGLRLIYYSQIVNDFQKGDIAEGYSVSREKKESFPLTVTSAQKNPTAFYLCASRHGTSVGEQYFGPGTRLTVT.

The CDR3 spells CASSVKTGEKLFF. The CDR3 DNA follows: TGTGCCAGCAGTGTCAAGACGGGTGAAAAACTGTTTTTT. The chain employs TRBV2 and TRBJ1-4, with D uncertain. The ends were cut back, 4 bases at V and 7 bases at J, with 10 bases in the middle. The CDR3 consists of 13 residues. Germline assignment: CDR1 SNHLY and CDR2 FYNNEI.

The table lists this clonotype with a count of one. The chain combines TRBV7-2 with TRBJ1-3; 7 nucleotides line up with TRBD1. Looked up from germline, CDR1 is SGHTA and CDR2 is FQGNSA. The V and J ends lost 5 bases and 0 bases, in that order; junction bases with no gene match: 13. The CDR3 covers 18 residues. The CDR3, as DNA: TGTGCCAGCAGCGTACCTCCTAACAGGGGCGGCTCTGGAAACACCATATATTTT. Translated, it gives CASSVPPNRGGSGNTIYF.

V usage is TRBV6-1 and J usage is TRBJ2-3; 7 bases map to TRBD1. The V gene's germline CDR1 is MNHNS and CDR2 SASEGT. V lost 6 bases to trimming and J lost 7 bases; unmatched junction nucleotides: 16. The CDR3 spans 16 residues. CDR3 DNA: TGTGCCAGCAGCCAGGCGGTACAGGGGCTGGCATATACGCAGTATTTT. It codes for CASSQAVQGLAYTQYF.

CDR3 nucleotides: TGTGCCAGCAGTTACGCCGGACTAGCGGGGATTACTAGCACAGATACGCAGTATTTT. Its protein is CASSYAGLAGITSTDTQYF. The chain carries TRBV6-2 or TRBV6-3 and TRBJ2-3; 12 bases align to TRBD2. The V segment lost 2 bases and the J segment 0 bases; nucleotides outside the gene matches: 9. The CDR3 runs 19 residues. CDR1 MNHEY and CDR2 SVGEGT come from the germline V gene.

The chain couples TRBV7-2 to TRBJ1-5, with 8 bases aligning to TRBD1. V gave up 5 bases and J gave up 9 bases; unmatched junction bases: 6. The germline V gene encodes CDR1 SGHTA and CDR2 FQGNSA. The CDR3 runs 13 residues. The CDR3 DNA follows: TGTGCCAGCAGCCTGACAGGGGTTTCGCCCCAGCATTTT. Translated: CASSLTGVSPQHF.

The chain employs TRBV20-1 and TRBJ2-5; D remains unclear. Germline V gene data show CDR1 as DFQATT and CDR2 as SNEGSKA (reference sequence). Between the trimmed V and J ends, which lost 3 bases and 5 bases, there was a span of 10 bases. This CDR3 is 12 amino acids long. The DNA for the CDR3 is TGCAGTGCTAGTATCCGAATGGAGACCCAGTACTTC. Translating gives CSASIRMETQYF.

The genes are TRBV20-1 and TRBJ1-5; a possible D gene is TRBD1 (5 bases). V lost 6 bases and J 7 bases, leaving 19 bases between the germline ends. The CDR3 has 14 residues. Germline-derived CDR1 and CDR2 are DFQATT and SNEGSKA (reference sequence). The CDR3 DNA is TGCAGTGCCCGCTCCAGGTTCGGGGGGCAGCCCCAGCATTTT. Its protein is CSARSRFGGQPQHF.

The CDR3 protein is CASSSDSRNSPLHF. CDR3 nucleotides: TGCGCCAGCTCCTCGGACAGCCGTAATTCACCCCTCCACTTT. This sequence joins TRBV5-1 and TRBJ1-6; D is perhaps TRBD1 (6 bases). The CDR3 runs to 14 residues. V gave up 7 bases and J gave up 6 bases, with 14 bases separating them. Germline V gene lookup returns CDR1 SGHRS and CDR2 YFSETQ.

The CDR3 region is CASSLMETQYF. The CDR3 bases are TGTGCCAGCAGTTTAATGGAGACCCAGTACTTC. The chain uses TRBV27 and TRBJ2-5; no clear D gene. CDR3 size: 11 residues. Germline CDR1 reads MNHEY; CDR2 reads SMNVEV (reference sequence). V lost 2 bases, J lost 5 bases, and 3 bases lay in between.

V is TRBV24-1 and J is TRBJ2-5; 7 bases are shared with TRBD1. CDR1 and CDR2 from the germline V gene are KGHDR and SFDVKD. The CDR3 contains 13 residues. V dropped 7 bases and J dropped 4; count of bases not matched to a gene: 5. The chain's CDR3 is CATSRQGPETQYF. Written as DNA, the CDR3 is TGTGCCACCAGCCGACAGGGACCAGAGACCCAGTACTTC.

V and J are TRBV20-1 and TRBJ1-5; D is unresolved. In germline, CDR1 is DFQATT, CDR2 SNEGSKA (reference sequence). The V end was cut by 0 bases, the J end by 5 bases, with 11 bases between. The CDR3 consists of 14 residues. CDR3 sequence: CSARESQADQPQHF. The CDR3 nucleotides are TGCAGTGCTAGAGAGTCCCAGGCGGATCAGCCCCAGCATTTT.

V usage is TRBV6-5 and J usage is TRBJ1-2, with unresolved D. Trimming left V 4 bases short and J 0 bases short, with 9 bases between. There are 14 residues in the CDR3. The germline gives CDR1 MNHEY, CDR2 SVGAGI. The CDR3 DNA sequence: TGTGCCAGCAGTTCCCTGCGGGCTAACTATGGCTACACCTTC. Translated: CASSSLRANYGYTF.